Here is one T cell receptor beta chain with its context. Its antigen is unidentified. This specimen belongs to a study of shared clonotypes between healthy human individuals. At the level of the study: The donor group consisted of a couple of women and three men, aged 18 to 49.

Replicate PCRs run on unsorted PBMC used 250 to 350 ng DNA, which was around 30,000 T cell genomes. The repertoire was sequenced with immunoSEQ multiplex PCR; TCRdb's copy has only in-frame clones and lacks some. The sample lists 450,000 to 600,000 clones, approximately 79% occurring once. The length of the CDR3 is 15 residues. Germline V gene sequence: CDR1 SGHTA, CDR2 FQGNSA. V gave up 5 bases and J gave up 0 bases, with 11 bases separating them. Findings and caveats of the study: Sample collection involved blood only; tissue repertoires are likely different.

The sample was PBMCs. V gene TRBV7-2 combines with J gene TRBJ1-3, with D maybe TRBD1 (6 bases). The origin of this receptor is a woman in her 40s in good health. Some clones in this sample may be carry-over from other donors' samples. Here the CDR3 reads CASSPQGISGNTIYF. The DNA for the CDR3 is TGTGCCAGCAGCCCACAGGGAATCTCTGGAAACACCATATATTTT. The full variable domain, in which reference TRBV7-2 and TRBJ1-3 provide the parts outside the CDR3, is GAGVSQSPSNKVTEKGKDVELRCDPISGHTALYWYRQSLGQGLEFLIYFQGNSAPDKSGLPSDRFSAERTGGSVSTLTIQRTQQEDSAVYLCASSPQGISGNTIYFGEGSWLTVV.